Listed below are T cell receptor beta chains from one sample, sequenced in a study of blood T cells in healthy people across ages. MiXCR was run by TCRdb on the 5' RACE reads, yielding one entry per CDR3 protein. The sample has 1,800,000 or so distinct CDR3 sequences; 35% to 50% are singletons. Sample: blood. These receptors were taken from a human donor in good health. Both conserved end residues are part of each CDR3. A D gene is named only where the DNA matches it firmly. Size is stated for part of the rows, as once, few or many counts, or as a class when the clone is expanded.

TGTGCCGGAGGACAGGGTGAGGGGTACGAGCAGTACTTC | CAGGQGEGYEQYF | TRBD1 | many | TRBJ2-7 | TRBV10-3
TGTGCCAGCAGTTTTATGGGGAGGTGGGCCAACACTGAAGCTTTCTTT | CASSFMGRWANTEAFF | NA | NA | TRBJ1-1 | TRBV12-3/TRBV12-4
TGCAGTGCCCACAGGACTTCCTCTTACGAGCAGTACTTC | CSAHRTSSYEQYF | NA | NA | TRBJ2-7 | TRBV20-1
TGCAGTGCTAGAGATAAGGGGCTAGCGGCAGGGGAGACCCAGTACTTC | CSARDKGLAAGETQYF | TRBD2 | NA | TRBJ2-5 | TRBV20-1
TGCAGCGTTGAAGAACCCGGGACAGGGGATGGCTACACCTTC | CSVEEPGTGDGYTF | TRBD1 | few | TRBJ1-2 | TRBV29-1
TGCAGTGCTCCCCGGGACAGAGAGATCTATGGCTACACCTTC | CSAPRDREIYGYTF | TRBD1 | few | TRBJ1-2 | TRBV20-1
TGTGCCAGTAGACGGGGGGGAACGACAGATACGCAGTATTTT | CASRRGGTTDTQYF | TRBD2 | NA | TRBJ2-3 | TRBV19
TGTGCCAGCAGCAAATCGGGGCGCACAGATACGCAGTATTTT | CASSKSGRTDTQYF | NA | few | TRBJ2-3 | TRBV7-3
TGTGCCAGCAGGGGGACAGCGTATGGCTACACCTTC | CASRGTAYGYTF | TRBD1 | NA | TRBJ1-2 | TRBV5-6
TGTGCCAGCAGCTTAGAAGACCAGCGGGGAAAAGAGCAGTTCTTC | CASSLEDQRGKEQFF | TRBD2 | NA | TRBJ2-1 | TRBV11-3
TGTGCCAGCAGTATACACGACAGGGGCGGCTACACCTTC | CASSIHDRGGYTF | TRBD1 | NA | TRBJ1-2 | TRBV12-3/TRBV12-4
TGTGCCAGCAGTTTATATTCCCATCCTGACAGGGGGGTACGTGGCTACACCTTC | CASSLYSHPDRGVRGYTF | TRBD1 | NA | TRBJ1-2 | TRBV27
TGTGCCAGCAGCAACCTAGGGGCTCTGGTAGCCAAAAACATTCAGTACTTC | CASSNLGALVAKNIQYF | NA | NA | TRBJ2-4 | TRBV6-1
TGTGCCAGCAGCTCACAGAGGGGGGAAAACATTCAGTACTTC | CASSSQRGENIQYF | NA | NA | TRBJ2-4 | TRBV12-1
TGTGCCAGCAGCGTCTGGGGGGGAAGCGTAGATACGCAGTATTTT | CASSVWGGSVDTQYF | TRBD2 | NA | TRBJ2-3 | TRBV9
TGTGCCAGCAGTTTCTTCCCAAATTCGGGGGATGAGCAGTTCTTC | CASSFFPNSGDEQFF | NA | few | TRBJ2-1 | TRBV28
TGCGCCAGCAGCCATCCCAGGGGAGACTATAGCAATCAGCCCCAGCATTTT | CASSHPRGDYSNQPQHF | NA | NA | TRBJ1-5 | TRBV4-1
TGCGCCAGCAGCCACCGGGACAGACCCACAGATACGCAGTATTTT | CASSHRDRPTDTQYF | TRBD1 | once | TRBJ2-3 | TRBV4-3
TGTGCCAGCACAACGGGACTACGAATTAATGAGCAGTTCTTC | CASTTGLRINEQFF | TRBD2 | NA | TRBJ2-1 | TRBV2
TGTGCCAGCACTAGCGGACCATTATACAATGAGCAGTTCTTC | CASTSGPLYNEQFF | TRBD2 | few | TRBJ2-1 | TRBV6-1
TGCAGCGTTGTAGAGGCAGCTATAAGCTACACCTTC | CSVVEAAISYTF | NA | few | TRBJ1-2 | TRBV29-1
TGTGCCAGCAGTTATAGGTCTTCCAATCAGCCCCAGCATTTT | CASSYRSSNQPQHF | NA | NA | TRBJ1-5 | TRBV12-3/TRBV12-4
TGCGCCAGCAGCGAAGGGACAGGAGGAGATACGCAGTATTTT | CASSEGTGGDTQYF | TRBD1 | few | TRBJ2-3 | TRBV5-1
TGCAGCGTCGGACAAGCTACTAATGAAAAACTGTTTTTT | CSVGQATNEKLFF | NA | NA | TRBJ1-4 | TRBV29-1
TGTGCCAGCAGCTGGACAGGGGTAGGGGCTTTCTTT | CASSWTGVGAFF | TRBD1 | few | TRBJ1-1 | TRBV7-9
TGTGCCAGCAGTGGCCAAGGTTCACTGTTTTTT | CASSGQGSLFF | NA | NA | TRBJ1-4 | TRBV6-1
TGTGCCAGCAGTTTAAACGGGGGGGCTGGGTCACCCCTCCACTTT | CASSLNGGAGSPLHF | NA | once | TRBJ1-6 | TRBV12-3/TRBV12-4
TGTGCCAGCAGCTTCTCCGGCCCCTCCGAGCAGTACTTC | CASSFSGPSEQYF | NA | NA | TRBJ2-7 | TRBV7-9
TGTGCCTGCATAAAGGGCCTGGACTATGGCTACACCTTC | CACIKGLDYGYTF | NA | NA | TRBJ1-2 | TRBV30
TGTGCCAGCAGTTCCAGGACTAGCGGGGGGGGGACCTACAATGAGCAGTTCTTC | CASSSRTSGGGTYNEQFF | TRBD2 | NA | TRBJ2-1 | TRBV12-3/TRBV12-4
TGTGCCAGCTCACCCATAGCGGATACCTACAATGAGCAGTTCTTC | CASSPIADTYNEQFF | NA | NA | TRBJ2-1 | TRBV18
TGTGCCAGCAGGGGGCAGGGCAGCCCGAACTATGGCTACACCTTC | CASRGQGSPNYGYTF | NA | NA | TRBJ1-2 | TRBV12-3/TRBV12-4
TGCAGTGCTAGGGACCCGTATCAAGAGACCCAGTACTTC | CSARDPYQETQYF | NA | few | TRBJ2-5 | TRBV20-1
TGCAGTGCTAGGGATCGGGAGGGTTCAAGGACTGAAGCTTTCTTT | CSARDREGSRTEAFF | NA | NA | TRBJ1-1 | TRBV20-1
TGTGCCAGCAGTTACGACCGACAGGGGCTGACCTACGAGCAGTACTTC | CASSYDRQGLTYEQYF | TRBD1 | few | TRBJ2-7 | TRBV6-2/TRBV6-3